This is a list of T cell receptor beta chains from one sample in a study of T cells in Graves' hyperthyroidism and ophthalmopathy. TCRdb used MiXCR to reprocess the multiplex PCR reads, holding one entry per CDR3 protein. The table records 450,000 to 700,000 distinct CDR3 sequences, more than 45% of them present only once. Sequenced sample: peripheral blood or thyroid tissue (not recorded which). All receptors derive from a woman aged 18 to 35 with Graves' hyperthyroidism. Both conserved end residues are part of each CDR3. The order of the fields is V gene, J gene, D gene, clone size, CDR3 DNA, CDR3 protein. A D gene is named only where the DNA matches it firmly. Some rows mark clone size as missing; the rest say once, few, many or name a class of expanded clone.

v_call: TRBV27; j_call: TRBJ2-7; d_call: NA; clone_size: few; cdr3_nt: TGTGCCACCAGACGAGGTCCCAGGTACGAGCAGTACTTT; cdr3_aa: CATRRGPRYEQYF
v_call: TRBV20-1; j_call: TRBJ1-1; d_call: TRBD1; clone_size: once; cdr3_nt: TGCAGTGCTAACCCAGTACAGGGGGCGGTGAACACTGAAGCTTTCTTT; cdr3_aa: CSANPVQGAVNTEAFF
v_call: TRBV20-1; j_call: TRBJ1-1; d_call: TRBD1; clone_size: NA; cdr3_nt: TGCAGTGCTAGCCAACAGGGGGCGGCTGAAGCTTTCTTT; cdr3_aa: CSASQQGAAEAFF
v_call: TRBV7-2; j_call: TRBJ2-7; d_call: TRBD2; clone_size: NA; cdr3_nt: TGTGCCAGCAGCCTAGGGACTAGCGGGGCTGAGCAGTACTTC; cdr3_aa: CASSLGTSGAEQYF
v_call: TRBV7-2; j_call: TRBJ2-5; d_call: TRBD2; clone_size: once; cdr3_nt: TGTGCCAGCAGCGGAACTAGCGGGAGGAAAGAGACCCAGTACTTC; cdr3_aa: CASSGTSGRKETQYF
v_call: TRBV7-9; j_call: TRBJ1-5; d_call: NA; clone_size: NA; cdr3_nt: TGCGCCAGCAGCTCCCTAGCGGGAGTAAGGGGAGATACGCAGCATTTT; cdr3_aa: CASSSLAGVRGDTQHF
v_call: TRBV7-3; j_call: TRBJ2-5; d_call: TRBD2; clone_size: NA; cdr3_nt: TGTGCCAGCAGACCCCTAGGGGAGGGTGGTAGCGGAGAGACCCAGTACTTC; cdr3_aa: CASRPLGEGGSGETQYF
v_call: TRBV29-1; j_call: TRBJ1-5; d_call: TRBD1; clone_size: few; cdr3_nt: TGCAGCATGGACAGGACCTTGCGTAGGCCCCAGCATTTT; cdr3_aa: CSMDRTLRRPQHF
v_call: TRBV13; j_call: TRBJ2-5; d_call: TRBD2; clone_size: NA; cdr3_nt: TGTGCCAGCGGGGGAGGGACTAGCGGGAGTGAAGAGACCCAGTACTTC; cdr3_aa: CASGGGTSGSEETQYF
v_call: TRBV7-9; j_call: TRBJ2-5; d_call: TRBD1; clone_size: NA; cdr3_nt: TGTGCCAGCAGCTCCCAGGGGGCGGTGGAGACCCAGTACTTC; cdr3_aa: CASSSQGAVETQYF
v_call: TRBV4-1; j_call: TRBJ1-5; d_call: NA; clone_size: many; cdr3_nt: TGCGCCAGCAGTCGGACCCGGGACAGCAATCAGCCCCAGCATTTT; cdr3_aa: CASSRTRDSNQPQHF
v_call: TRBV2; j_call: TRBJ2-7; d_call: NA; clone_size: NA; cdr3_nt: TGTGCCAGCGGAGGGGGTAACGAGCAGTACTTC; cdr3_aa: CASGGGNEQYF
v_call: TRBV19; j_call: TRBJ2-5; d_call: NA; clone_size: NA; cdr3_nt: TGTGTCAGTATGGGCGGCCAAGAGACCCGGTACTTC; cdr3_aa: CVSMGGQETRYF
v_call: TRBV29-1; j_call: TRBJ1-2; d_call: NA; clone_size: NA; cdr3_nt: TGCAGCTCACCTTCGACAGGCACAATACCTAACTATGGCTACACCTTC; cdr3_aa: CSSPSTGTIPNYGYTF
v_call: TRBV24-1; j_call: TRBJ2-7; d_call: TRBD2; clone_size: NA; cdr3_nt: TGTGCCACCAGTGATCTTCCCCCGTCAGCGGGAGACGATGAGCAGTACTTC; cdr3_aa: CATSDLPPSAGDDEQYF
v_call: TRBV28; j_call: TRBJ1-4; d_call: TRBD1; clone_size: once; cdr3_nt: TGTGCCAGCAGTTTAAGGGGGCGGAGTGAAAAACTGTTTTTT; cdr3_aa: CASSLRGRSEKLFF
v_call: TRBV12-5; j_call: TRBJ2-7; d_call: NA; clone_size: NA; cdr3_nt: TGTGCTAGTGGTTGGACAGAGTCCTACGAGCAGTACTTC; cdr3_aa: CASGWTESYEQYF
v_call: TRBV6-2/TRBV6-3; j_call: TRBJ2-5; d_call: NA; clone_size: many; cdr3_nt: TGTGCCAGCAGTTACTCGATATGGGAAGGCCAAGAGACCCAGTACTTC; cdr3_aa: CASSYSIWEGQETQYF
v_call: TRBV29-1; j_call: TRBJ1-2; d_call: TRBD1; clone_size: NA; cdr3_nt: TGCAGCGTCCGACAGGGGGGCGTCTTTGGCTACACCTTC; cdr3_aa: CSVRQGGVFGYTF
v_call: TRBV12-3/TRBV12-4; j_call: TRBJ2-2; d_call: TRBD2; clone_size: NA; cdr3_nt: TGTGCCAGCAGCACTCTAGGTGGGACTAGCGGGGAGCTGTTTTTT; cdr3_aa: CASSTLGGTSGELFF
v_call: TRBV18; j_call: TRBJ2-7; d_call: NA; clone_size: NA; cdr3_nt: TGTGCCAGCTCACATGGGACAAGGAACGAGCAGTACTTC; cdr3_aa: CASSHGTRNEQYF
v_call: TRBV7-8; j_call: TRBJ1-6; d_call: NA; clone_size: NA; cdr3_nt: TGTGCCAGCAGCCAACCCGCGGGCTGGGGGTATTCACCCCTCCACTTT; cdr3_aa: CASSQPAGWGYSPLHF